This T cell receptor beta chain was captured in a study of T cells in Graves' hyperthyroidism and ophthalmopathy. Germline assignment: CDR1 LGHDT and CDR2 YNNKEL (reference sequence). CDR3 length: 13 residues. V dropped 7 bases and J dropped 5 bases, with 15 bases sitting between them. From RNA transcripts, TCR beta CDR3 regions were amplified. The TCR CDR3 was amplified in a first-round RT-PCR using the HTBI primer set. From the multiplex PCR reads, TCRdb called clonotypes with MiXCR, one entry per CDR3 protein. Among 500,000 to 750,000 distinct CDR3 sequences listed, about 43% were seen once. Study-level results: Appearing also in blood were most of the thyroid clonotypes expanded above 0.001.

Patients aged 18 to 65 had newly diagnosed hyperthyroidism that had lasted under 2 months. This clonotype was recorded many times. Antigen: not known. The chain joins TRBV3-1 to TRBJ2-7; either TRBD1 or TRBD2 may fit D (5 bases each). This TCR was recovered from a young woman with Graves' hyperthyroidism. The material sequenced was peripheral blood or thyroid tissue (not recorded which). The CDR3 DNA is TGTGCCAGCAATTCCCGGGGCGATGACGAGCAGTACTTC. It translates to CASNSRGDDEQYF.